This T cell receptor beta chain was recorded in a study of neurological immune-mediated disorders. Broader study findings: When repertoires were grouped phylogenetically, those of 18 of 34 multiple sclerosis patients fell into one related-CDR3 cluster, a possible signature. Expanded clones shared no identical CDR3 amino acid sequences across subjects, which suggested private TCR-beta repertoires in all groups.

This clonotype was recorded at least ten times. What it binds is not known. 5'RACE employing 10-nucleotide random UMIs yielded the cDNA. MiXCR was run by TCRdb on the 5' RACE reads, yielding one entry per CDR3 protein. The repertoire includes tens of thousands of distinct CDR3 sequences, around 3.7% of them detected once, and 3% to 4% sits in the top ten. V shed 5 bases and J shed 8 bases, with 9 bases lying between them. Germline V gene data show CDR1 as MGHDK and CDR2 as SYGVNS. The CDR3 covers 11 residues. The TCR sequence derives from a man aged 40-55 years with multiple sclerosis. The chain joins TRBV25-1 to TRBJ1-2; maybe TRBD1 (5 bases). Sequenced: PBMCs. The CDR3 DNA reads TGTGCCAGCAGTCGTGGGGACGGCTACACCTTC. Translated: CASSRGDGYTF.